The 19 T cell receptor beta chains in this list originate from one sample, sequenced in a study of cytomegalovirus exposure and HLA in healthy donors. PCR employed 60 Vbeta and 13 Jbeta primers. Some clones are missing from TCRdb's copy, which holds only in-frame ones; the method was immunoSEQ multiplex PCR. The repertoire includes roughly 200,000 clones, around 85% of them detected once, and about 1.8% sits in the top ten. Sequenced: PBMCs. All receptors derive from a man in his forties or fifties in good health and CMV-seronegative.

This clone was detected only once. The chain employs TRBV9 and TRBJ2-1, with 7 nucleotides matching TRBD2. Germline CDR1 reads SGDLS; CDR2 reads YYNGEE. The CDR3 extends over 13 amino acids. J was trimmed by 9 bases and V by 0 bases; bases with no gene match: 3. CDR3 coding DNA: TGTGCCAGCAGCGTAGGGGGGGGGACTGAGCAGTTCTTC. Protein sequence: CASSVGGGTEQFF. Combining the CDR3 with reference TRBV9 and TRBJ2-1 gives the whole variable domain DSGVTQTPKHLITATGQRVTLRCSPRSGDLSVYWYQQSLDQGLQFLIQYYNGEERAKGNILERFSAQQFPDLHSELNLSSLELGDSALYFCASSVGGGTEQFFGPGTRLTVL.

The chain joins TRBV6-6 to TRBJ2-7; TRBD1 matches 8 bases. The CDR3 runs to 14 residues. J gave up 5 bases and V 5 bases, and 8 bases lay outside the gene matches. Germline V gives CDR1 MNHNY, CDR2 SVGAGI (reference sequence). The CDR3 DNA is TGTGCCAGCAGTCGTGACAGGGGCAGAGACGAGCAGTACTTC. Translating it yields CASSRDRGRDEQYF.

V gene TRBV7-6 combines with J gene TRBJ2-1; 8 positions match TRBD2. The CDR3 runs to 13 residues. V was pared by 1 base and J by 10 bases, with 3 bases of the junction left unmatched. Per the germline V gene, CDR1 is SGHVS and CDR2 is FNYEAQ. In DNA form, the CDR3 reads TGTGCCAGCAGCTTAGGGACTAGCATCGAGCAGTTCTTC. This encodes CASSLGTSIEQFF.

The chain carries TRBV27 and TRBJ1-6; 9 bases are shared with TRBD1. This CDR3 has 15 residues. V was pared by 5 bases and J by 5 bases, with 4 bases of the junction left unmatched. Germline CDR1 and CDR2: MNHEY and SMNVEV (reference sequence). In nucleotides, the CDR3 is TGTGCCAGCAGTCGTACAGGGGGCGATAATTCACCCCTCCACTTT. Translation gives CASSRTGGDNSPLHF.

The chain employs TRBV9 and TRBJ1-4, with 8 positions matching TRBD1. The CDR3 spans 14 residues. J gave up 8 bases and V 2 bases, and 5 bases lay outside the gene matches. Germline V gives CDR1 SGDLS, CDR2 YYNGEE. The CDR3 DNA follows: TGTGCCAGCAGCGTGACAGGGGTTGGGGAAAAACTGTTTTTT. It yields the protein CASSVTGVGEKLFF.

This clone was seen just once. The chain recombines TRBV18 with TRBJ1-5, with D possibly being TRBD1 (5 bases). This CDR3 spans 13 amino acids. CDR1 is KGHSH, CDR2 LQKENI, per germline. V was shortened by 6 bases and J by 6 bases, with 12 bases between the two germline ends. CDR3 amino acids: CASSLGGGQPQHF. The CDR3 bases are TGTGCCAGCTCCCTGGGGGGGGGTCAGCCCCAGCATTTT.

This chain connects TRBV5-1 to TRBJ2-7; a possible D gene is TRBD2 (6 bases). The ends were cut back, 4 bases at V and 3 bases at J, with 14 bases in the middle. Looked up from germline, CDR1 is SGHRS and CDR2 is YFSETQ. This CDR3 is built from 14 residues. CDR3 protein: CASSGGLNRYEQYF. The CDR3 DNA reads as TGCGCCAGCAGCGGGGGACTCAACCGCTACGAGCAGTACTTC. Supplemented by reference TRBV5-1 and TRBJ2-7, the full variable domain reads KAGVTQTPRYLIKTRGQQVTLSCSPISGHRSVSWYQQTPGQGLQFLFEYFSETQRNKGNFPGRFSGRQFSNSRSEMNVSTLELGDSALYLCASSGGLNRYEQYFGPGTRLTVT.

V gene TRBV11-2 combines with J gene TRBJ2-1; a possible D gene is TRBD2 (5 bases). This CDR3 contains 15 residues. The V gene lost 1 base and the J gene lost 7 bases, with 14 bases spanning the gap. The germline V gene encodes CDR1 SGHAT and CDR2 FQNNGV. CDR3 protein: CASSLVGDSRNEQFF. CDR3 in DNA: TGTGCCAGCAGCTTAGTGGGAGACTCGAGGAATGAGCAGTTCTTC.

The chain uses TRBV5-1 and TRBJ2-7; 9 bases are a match to TRBD2. V lost 5 bases and J lost 3; bases outside the gene matches: 6. The CDR3 has 14 residues. Germline V CDR1 and CDR2: SGHRS, YFSETQ. The CDR3 reads CASRWASGNYEQYF. The CDR3 region has the DNA TGCGCCAGCAGGTGGGCTAGCGGGAACTACGAGCAGTACTTC.

This clone was observed a single time. V and J are TRBV5-6 and TRBJ1-4; tentatively, D is TRBD1 (5 bases). Trimming took off 4 bases at V and 0 bases at J, with 13 bases between the two ends. Per germline, CDR1 SGHDT and CDR2 YYEEEE. The CDR3 extends over 16 amino acids. CDR3 coding DNA: TGTGCCAGCAGCAGGGGACTTATTGCAACTAATGAAAAACTGTTTTTT. It specifies CASSRGLIATNEKLFF.

The genes are TRBV5-6 and TRBJ2-7, with D possibly matching TRBD1 (5 bases). The germline CDR1 and CDR2 sequences are SGHDT and YYEEEE. The CDR3 runs to 14 residues. Trimming took off 0 bases at V and 2 bases at J, with 9 bases between the two ends. The chain's CDR3 is CASSLGQLTYEQYF. CDR3 nucleotide sequence: TGTGCCAGCAGCTTGGGACAGCTAACCTACGAGCAGTACTTC.

This chain links TRBV5-6 with TRBJ1-3, with D unclear. CDR3 size: 19 residues. CDR1 and CDR2 from the germline V gene are SGHDT and YYEEEE. The V and J ends lost 3 bases and 4 bases respectively, with 26 bases between them. The CDR3, as DNA: TGTGCCAGCAGCTCCCGCGGTGGACTCCCAGGCGGAAAAGGAAACACCATATATTTT. Protein product: CASSSRGGLPGGKGNTIYF.

This clone has only a few counts. The chain links TRBV5-1 to TRBJ2-1; no clear D gene. The CDR3 is 15 amino acids. Germline V CDR1 and CDR2: SGHRS, YFSETQ. V was clipped by 4 bases and J by 3 bases, with 14 bases between them. CDR3 amino acids: CASSPRTTGYNEQFF. The CDR3 DNA reads TGCGCCAGCAGCCCCAGAACAACGGGCTACAATGAGCAGTTCTTC.

The rearrangement joins TRBV27 to TRBJ2-3; 9 nucleotides match TRBD1. The germline V gene has CDR1 MNHEY and CDR2 SMNVEV (reference sequence). Trimming at V came to 6 bases and at J to 3 bases, leaving 10 bases not matched to a gene. The CDR3 loop spans 16 amino acids. This CDR3 reads CASSRDRGRGTDTQYF. The CDR3 region has the DNA TGTGCCAGCAGCCGCGACAGGGGGAGGGGTACAGATACGCAGTATTTT.

This sequence joins TRBV4-1 and TRBJ2-7, with 9 bases aligning to TRBD2. The ends lost 1 base at V and 4 bases at J; junction bases unmatched: 11. Germline values: CDR1 MGHRA, CDR2 YSYEKL. This CDR3 contains 17 residues. CDR3 sequence (DNA): TGCGCCAGCAGCCAAGTTTGGCTAGCGGGACGCGTGTACGAGCAGTACTTC. It yields the protein CASSQVWLAGRVYEQYF.

The chain carries TRBV19 and TRBJ2-3; 7 bases fit TRBD1. Trimming removed 3 bases from V and 0 bases from J; junction bases left unmatched: 9. The CDR3 is 17 amino acids. Germline assignment: CDR1 LNHDA and CDR2 SQIVND (reference sequence). CDR3 coding DNA: TGTGCCAGTAGTATCGAGAGGGGGCGCGTAAGCACAGATACGCAGTATTTT. Amino acid sequence: CASSIERGRVSTDTQYF.

The chain carries TRBV2 and TRBJ2-4; tentative D call: TRBD1 (6 bases). The CDR3 is 19 amino acids. CDR1 and CDR2 from the germline V gene are SNHLY and FYNNEI. Trimming took off 3 bases at V and 0 bases at J, with 21 bases between the two ends. The CDR3 reads CASSDLTPGQEIAKNIQYF. CDR3 coding DNA: TGTGCCAGCAGTGACCTAACCCCGGGACAAGAAATAGCCAAAAACATTCAGTACTTC. The variable domain in full, completed from reference TRBV2 and TRBJ2-4, reads EPEVTQTPSHQVTQMGQEVILRCVPISNHLYFYWYRQILGQKVEFLVSFYNNEISEKSEIFDDQFSVERPDGSNFTLKIRSTKLEDSAMYFCASSDLTPGQEIAKNIQYFGAGTRLSVL.

The chain is built from TRBV15 and TRBJ2-1; 7 nucleotides align to TRBD2. Trimming at V came to 7 bases and at J to 3 bases, leaving 9 bases not matched to a gene. Germline V gene lookup returns CDR1 LNHNV and CDR2 YYDKDF (reference sequence). The CDR3 runs to 15 residues. The CDR3, as DNA: TGTGCCACCACCCGTTGGGCGGGAGACTACAATGAGCAGTTCTTC. Translation: CATTRWAGDYNEQFF.

The J gene is TRBJ2-3, the V gene TRBV30, with D maybe TRBD1 (5 bases). The V end was cut by 4 bases, the J end by 0 bases, with 17 bases between. CDR3 length equals 16 residues. The germline CDR1 and CDR2 sequences are GTSNPN and SVGIG (reference sequence). DNA for the CDR3: TGTGCCTGGACCTGGGGCCCTTACCCTAGCACAGATACGCAGTATTTT. Residues: CAWTWGPYPSTDTQYF.